Below, 18 T cell receptor beta chains from the same sample are listed, as sequenced in a study of blood T cell repertoires in COVID-19 (dated by TCRdb to between 2020 and 2021). The protocol used for the library was the immunoSEQ multiplex PCR assay. TCRdb retrieved this table from immuneACCESS and kept in-frame rearrangements only. Not all clones are present; in checked studies, unresolved V genes account for under half, and no reason is known for the remainder. The sample contains about 54,000 clones, approximately 90% of them found a single time. The ten biggest clones cover roughly 7% of the sample. Material for sequencing was peripheral blood. The receptors here all came from a woman aged 55-69 years with active or convalescent COVID-19.

This clone was seen a single time. J is TRBJ1-1 and V is TRBV12-3 or TRBV12-4; D remains ambiguous. The germline V and J ends were trimmed by 10 bases and 6 bases, with 12 bases remaining between them. CDR3 size: 11 residues. The CDR3 protein is CAILGGAEAFF. The DNA of the CDR3 is TGTGCCATCCTAGGCGGGGCTGAAGCTTTCTTT.

This chain uses TRBV19 with TRBJ1-1; D gene uncertain. Trimming removed 6 bases from V and 1 base from J, with 6 bases in between. The CDR3 length is 12 residues. Germline values: CDR1 LNHDA, CDR2 SQIVND (reference sequence). The CDR3 protein is CASRAENTEAFF. CDR3 nucleotide sequence: TGTGCCAGTAGGGCGGAGAACACTGAAGCTTTCTTT.

The chain is built from TRBV6-5 and TRBJ2-7; 9 nucleotides match TRBD1. The CDR3 has 12 residues. Germline V lookup: CDR1 MNHEY, CDR2 SVGAGI. After removal of 5 bases from V and 6 bases from J, the junction contained 2 bases not matched to a gene. The CDR3 is CASSTGQGEQYF. The CDR3 DNA reads TGTGCCAGCAGTACGGGACAGGGCGAGCAGTACTTC.

This sequence joins TRBV7-9 and TRBJ1-6, with D perhaps matching TRBD1 (5 bases). The CDR3 runs 13 residues. V was clipped by 1 base and J by 7 bases, with 5 bases between them. Germline CDR1 SEHNR, CDR2 FQNEAQ (reference sequence). The CDR3 DNA is TGTGCCAGCAGCTTAGGGGGCAATTCACCCCTCCACTTT. Translation gives CASSLGGNSPLHF.

This clone has a handful of counts. V and J are TRBV30 and TRBJ1-1; a weak D match, TRBD1 (5 bases). V was shortened by 2 bases and J by 8 bases, with 12 bases between the two germline ends. This CDR3 is 12 amino acids long. Germline CDR1 is GTSNPN and CDR2 is SVGIG (reference sequence). For the CDR3, the DNA is TGTGCCTGGAGTCAAACAGGAGAGGAAGCTTTCTTT. Amino acid sequence: CAWSQTGEEAFF.

In its sample, this clone was seen once. The gene calls are TRBV2 and TRBJ2-1; possible D gene TRBD1, 5 bases. The germline gives CDR1 SNHLY, CDR2 FYNNEI. The CDR3 covers 11 residues. V gave up 7 bases and J gave up 10 bases, with 11 bases separating them. CDR3 nucleotide sequence: TGTGCCAGCACCAGGAACAGGGAGCAGTTCTTC. Amino acids: CASTRNREQFF.

The chain couples TRBV12-3 or TRBV12-4 to TRBJ1-2, with 10 bases aligning to TRBD1. The CDR3 extends over 13 amino acids. The V and J ends lost 4 bases and 6 bases, in that order; junction bases with no gene match: 2. DNA for the CDR3: TGTGCCAGCAGTTCGGGACAGGGGCATGGCTACACCTTC. Protein product: CASSSGQGHGYTF.

V is TRBV28 and J is TRBJ2-7; TRBD2 agrees at 9 bases. Germline CDR1 is MDHEN and CDR2 is SYDVKM. The J segment lost 4 bases and the V segment lost 2 bases, leaving 3 bases of the junction unmatched. CDR3 size: 14 residues. CDR3: CASSLAGGPYEQYF. CDR3 in DNA: TGTGCCAGCAGTTTAGCGGGGGGGCCGTACGAGCAGTACTTC.

This sequence joins TRBV2 and TRBJ1-2; D gene uncertain. This CDR3 contains 13 residues. The germline gives CDR1 SNHLY, CDR2 FYNNEI. V was trimmed by 5 bases and J by 4 bases, leaving 11 bases between them. In nucleotides, the CDR3 is TGTGCCAGCAGTAAAGACAATGGCTATGGCTACACCTTC. This codes for CASSKDNGYGYTF.

This clone turned up a few times. The CDR3 bases are TGTGCCAGCAGCCCTCTAGCGGGATCCTACGAGCAGTACTTC. Protein: CASSPLAGSYEQYF. The chain has TRBV3-1 (or the pseudogene TRBV3-2) and TRBJ2-7; 9 nucleotides agree with TRBD2. The CDR3 consists of 14 residues. Trimming removed 4 bases from V and 1 base from J; junction bases left unmatched: 2. Per the germline V gene, CDR1 is LGHDT and CDR2 is YNNKEL (reference sequence).

The chain couples TRBV5-1 to TRBJ2-2; no reliable D call. Germline-derived CDR1 and CDR2 are SGHRS and YFSETQ. Trimming shortened V by 3 bases and J by 0 bases, and 9 bases separated the two germline ends. The CDR3 has 15 amino acids. The CDR3 region has the DNA TGCGCCAGCAGCTATGGCGGCGCGAACACCGGGGAGCTGTTTTTT. This gives the protein CASSYGGANTGELFF.

In DNA, the CDR3 is TGTGCCAGCAACCACCAGGGGAGCGATGAGCAGTTCTTC. Amino acids: CASNHQGSDEQFF. The chain employs TRBV9 and TRBJ2-1, with D maybe TRBD1 (6 bases). CDR1 is SGDLS and CDR2 is YYNGEE in the germline V gene. The CDR3 sequence is 13 residues long. V gave up 6 bases and J gave up 8 bases, with 15 bases separating them.

This chain links TRBV9 with TRBJ2-1, with D perhaps TRBD1 (6 bases). Trimming stripped 0 bases from V and 7 bases from J, with 20 bases between. Looked up from germline, CDR1 is SGDLS and CDR2 is YYNGEE. This CDR3 is built from 17 residues. The CDR3 loop is CASSVASSGAGVNEQFF. In DNA form, the CDR3 reads TGTGCCAGCAGCGTAGCGAGCAGCGGCGCAGGGGTAAATGAGCAGTTCTTC.

This clone was detected only a few times. V and J are TRBV2 and TRBJ2-2; 7 bases line up with TRBD1. CDR3 size: 15 residues. The ends lost 5 bases at V and 3 bases at J; junction bases unmatched: 6. Germline values: CDR1 SNHLY, CDR2 FYNNEI. In DNA form, the CDR3 reads TGTGCCAGCAGTTTACAGGGGCGGGACACCGGGGAGCTGTTTTTT. It translates to CASSLQGRDTGELFF. Full variable domain (outside the CDR3, taken from reference TRBV2 and TRBJ2-2): EPEVTQTPSHQVTQMGQEVILRCVPISNHLYFYWYRQILGQKVEFLVSFYNNEISEKSEIFDDQFSVERPDGSNFTLKIRSTKLEDSAMYFCASSLQGRDTGELFFGEGSRLTVL.

The V gene is TRBV7-3, the J gene TRBJ2-2; TRBD2 agrees at 10 bases. J lost 2 bases, V lost 3 bases, and 6 bases had no gene match. This CDR3 contains 17 residues. The germline gives CDR1 SGHTA, CDR2 FQGTGA. CDR3 loop: CASSLDASGGNTGELFF. The CDR3 DNA reads as TGTGCCAGCAGCTTGGACGCTAGCGGGGGAAACACCGGGGAGCTGTTTTTT.

V usage is TRBV9 and J usage is TRBJ1-5, with TRBD1 matching 7 bases. Trimming at V came to 0 bases and at J to 4 bases, leaving 4 bases not matched to a gene. CDR1 and CDR2 from the germline V gene are SGDLS and YYNGEE. The CDR3 covers 15 residues. CDR3 region: CASSVGAGGNQPQHF. CDR3 coding DNA: TGTGCCAGCAGCGTAGGGGCAGGGGGGAATCAGCCCCAGCATTTT.

V and J are TRBV29-1 and TRBJ2-2, with 7 bases identical to TRBD1. Germline values: CDR1 SQVTM, CDR2 ANQGSEA. Trimming took 2 bases from V and 6 from J; bases not matched to a gene: 6. The CDR3 is 14 amino acids. CDR3 in DNA: TGCAGCGTTGAAAGGGGGCGTTCGTCCGGGGAGCTGTTTTTT. Translating gives CSVERGRSSGELFF.

The chain couples TRBV3-1 (or the pseudogene TRBV3-2) to TRBJ2-2; 7 bases fit TRBD1. CDR3 size: 16 residues. The germline gives CDR1 LGHDT, CDR2 YNNKEL (reference sequence). The ends lost 4 bases at V and 2 bases at J; junction bases unmatched: 7. The CDR3 DNA follows: TGTGCCAGCAGCCTCCACAGGGGTGGTAACACCGGGGAGCTGTTTTTT. It translates to CASSLHRGGNTGELFF.